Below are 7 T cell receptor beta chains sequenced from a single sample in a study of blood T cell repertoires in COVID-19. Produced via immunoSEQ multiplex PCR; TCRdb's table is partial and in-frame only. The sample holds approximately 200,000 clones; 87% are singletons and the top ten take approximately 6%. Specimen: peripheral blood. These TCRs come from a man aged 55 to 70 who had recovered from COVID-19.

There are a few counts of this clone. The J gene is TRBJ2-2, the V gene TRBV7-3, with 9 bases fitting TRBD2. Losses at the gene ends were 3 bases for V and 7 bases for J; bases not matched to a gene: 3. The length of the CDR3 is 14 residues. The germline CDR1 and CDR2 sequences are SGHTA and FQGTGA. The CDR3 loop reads CASSLGSGSGELFF. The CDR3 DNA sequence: TGTGCCAGCAGCTTGGGTAGCGGGAGCGGGGAGCTGTTTTTT.

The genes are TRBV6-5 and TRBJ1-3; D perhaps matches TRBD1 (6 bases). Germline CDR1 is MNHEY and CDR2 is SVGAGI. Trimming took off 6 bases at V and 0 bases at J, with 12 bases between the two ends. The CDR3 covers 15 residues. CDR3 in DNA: TGTGCCAGCAGCAACAGGGCCCTCTCTGGAAACACCATATATTTT. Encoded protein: CASSNRALSGNTIYF.

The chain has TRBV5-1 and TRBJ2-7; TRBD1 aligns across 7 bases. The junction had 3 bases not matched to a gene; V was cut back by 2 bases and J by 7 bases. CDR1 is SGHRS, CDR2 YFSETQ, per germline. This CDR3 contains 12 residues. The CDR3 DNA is TGCGCCAGCAGCTTCACAGGGGAAGAGCAGTACTTC. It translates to CASSFTGEEQYF.

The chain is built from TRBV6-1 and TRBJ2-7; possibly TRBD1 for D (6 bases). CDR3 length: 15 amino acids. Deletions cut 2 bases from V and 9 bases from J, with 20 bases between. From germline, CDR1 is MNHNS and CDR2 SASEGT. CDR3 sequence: CASSESPRGGSGQYF. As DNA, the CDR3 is TGTGCCAGCAGTGAATCCCCCAGGGGCGGTTCGGGGCAGTACTTC.

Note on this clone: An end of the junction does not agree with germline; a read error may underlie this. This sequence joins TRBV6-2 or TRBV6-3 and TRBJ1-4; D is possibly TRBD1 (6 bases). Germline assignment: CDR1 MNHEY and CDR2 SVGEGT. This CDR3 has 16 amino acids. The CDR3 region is CASSYLSGTTNEKLFF. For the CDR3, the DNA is TGTGCCAGCAGTTATCTCTCCGGGACAACAAATGAAAAACTGTTTTTT.

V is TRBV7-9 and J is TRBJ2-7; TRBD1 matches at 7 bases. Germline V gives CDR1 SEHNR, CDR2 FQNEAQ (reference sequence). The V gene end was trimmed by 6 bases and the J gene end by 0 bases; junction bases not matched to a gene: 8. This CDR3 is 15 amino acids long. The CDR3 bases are TGTGCCAGCAGGACCGGGACAGATTTCTCCTACGAGCAGTACTTC. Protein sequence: CASRTGTDFSYEQYF.

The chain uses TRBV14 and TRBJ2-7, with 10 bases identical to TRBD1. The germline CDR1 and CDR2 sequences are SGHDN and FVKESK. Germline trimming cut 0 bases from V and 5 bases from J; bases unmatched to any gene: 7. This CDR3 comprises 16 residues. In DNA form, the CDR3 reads TGTGCCAGCAGCCAAGATTTGGGGGACAGGGGAGACGAGCAGTACTTC. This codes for CASSQDLGDRGDEQYF.